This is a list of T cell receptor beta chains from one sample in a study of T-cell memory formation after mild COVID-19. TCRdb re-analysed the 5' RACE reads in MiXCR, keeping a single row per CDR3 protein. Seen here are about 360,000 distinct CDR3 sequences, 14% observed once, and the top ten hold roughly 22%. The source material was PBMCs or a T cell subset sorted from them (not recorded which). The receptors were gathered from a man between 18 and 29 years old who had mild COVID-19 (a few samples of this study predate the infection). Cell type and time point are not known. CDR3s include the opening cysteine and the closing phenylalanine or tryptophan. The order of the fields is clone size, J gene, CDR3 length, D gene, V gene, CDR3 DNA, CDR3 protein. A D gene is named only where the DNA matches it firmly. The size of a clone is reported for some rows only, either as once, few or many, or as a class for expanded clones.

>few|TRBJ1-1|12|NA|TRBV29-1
TGCAGCGCAAGACAGGAATGGACTGAAGCTTTCTTT
CSARQEWTEAFF
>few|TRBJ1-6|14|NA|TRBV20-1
TGCAGTGCCCAATCACAGGCCAGAAGGACACCCCTCCACTTT
CSAQSQARRTPLHF
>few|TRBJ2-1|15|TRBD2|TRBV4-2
TGTGCCAGCAGCCGCCGTCTAGCGGGGTTCGATGAGCAGTTCTTC
CASSRRLAGFDEQFF
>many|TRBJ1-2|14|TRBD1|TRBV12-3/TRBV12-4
TGTGCCAGCAGCTTGACAGGGGGCGGCTATGGCTACACCTTC
CASSLTGGGYGYTF
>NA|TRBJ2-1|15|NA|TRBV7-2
TGTGCCAGCAGCTATCGGGGGGCCGGGGAAAATGAGCAGTTCTTC
CASSYRGAGENEQFF
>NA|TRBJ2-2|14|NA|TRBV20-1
TGCAGTGCCCCCCTAGGCAGGAACACCGGGGAGCTGTTTTTT
CSAPLGRNTGELFF
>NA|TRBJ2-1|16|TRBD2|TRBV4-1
TGCGCCAGCAGGCTTCTCGGGGGGAGCTCCTACAATGAGCAGTTCTTC
CASRLLGGSSYNEQFF
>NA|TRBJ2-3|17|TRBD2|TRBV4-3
TGCGCCAGCAGCCAAGTTGCGAGCGGGGGGAGCACAGATACGCAGTATTTT
CASSQVASGGSTDTQYF
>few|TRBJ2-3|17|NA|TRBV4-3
TGCGCCAGCAGCCAAGCGATAAGGGGGGGCCGGAAGGATACGCAGTATTTT
CASSQAIRGGRKDTQYF
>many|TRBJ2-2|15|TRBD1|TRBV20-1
TGCAGTGCACTCAGGAACAGGGGGCGACCCGGGGAGCTGTTTTTT
CSALRNRGRPGELFF
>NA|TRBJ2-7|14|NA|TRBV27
TGTGCCAGCAGTCCGATCCCCAGACAGGAAGGGCAGTACTTC
CASSPIPRQEGQYF
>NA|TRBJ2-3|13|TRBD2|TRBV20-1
TGCAGTGCTTTAGCGGGGAACACAGATACGCAGTATTTT
CSALAGNTDTQYF
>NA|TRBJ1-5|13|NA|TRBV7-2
TGTGCCAGCAGCTTCAGGGAAGATCAGCCCCAGCATTTT
CASSFREDQPQHF
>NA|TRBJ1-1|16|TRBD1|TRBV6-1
TGTGCCAGCACCGGACAGGGGGCAACTAAGAACACTGAAGCTTTCTTT
CASTGQGATKNTEAFF
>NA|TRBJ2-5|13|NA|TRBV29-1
TGCAGCGCCTTGAGGGGTTTCGGAGAGACCCAGTACTTC
CSALRGFGETQYF
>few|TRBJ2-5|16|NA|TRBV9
TGTGCCAGCAGCGTATCGGGGGTCTCAGTAACAGAGACCCAGTACTTC
CASSVSGVSVTETQYF
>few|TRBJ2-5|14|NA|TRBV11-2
TGTGCCAGCAGTAGGGAGCTAGCTTACGAGACCCAGTACTTC
CASSRELAYETQYF
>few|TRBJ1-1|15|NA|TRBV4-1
TGCGCCAGCAGCCAAGAGTGGGGTCTGGACACTGAAGCTTTCTTT
CASSQEWGLDTEAFF
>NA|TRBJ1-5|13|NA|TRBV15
TGTGCCACCAGCCGGCACTACAATCAGCCCCAGCATTTT
CATSRHYNQPQHF
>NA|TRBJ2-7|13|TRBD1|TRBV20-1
TGCAGTGCTGGGGGACAGGGGTACTACGAGCAGTACTTC
CSAGGQGYYEQYF
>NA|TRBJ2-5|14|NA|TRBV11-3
TGTGCCAGCAGCGACCAACTAGACCAGGAGACCCAGTACTTC
CASSDQLDQETQYF
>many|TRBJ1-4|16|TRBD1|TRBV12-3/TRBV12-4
TGTGCCAGCAGAACAACCGGGACAGGGCGTTTCGAAAAACTGTTTTTT
CASRTTGTGRFEKLFF
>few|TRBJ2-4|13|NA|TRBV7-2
TGTGCCAGCAGCTTAGGGCAGGGAAACATTCAGTACTTC
CASSLGQGNIQYF
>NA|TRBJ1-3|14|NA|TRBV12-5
TGTGCCCAAATAGAGGGCCTTCGGGGAAACACCATATATTTT
CAQIEGLRGNTIYF
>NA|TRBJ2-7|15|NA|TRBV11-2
TGTGCCAGCAGCTCCTTAGGGGGGGGCCGGTACGAGCAGTACTTC
CASSSLGGGRYEQYF
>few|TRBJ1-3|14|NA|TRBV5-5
TGTGCCAGCAGCACACAAAGCTCTGGAAACACCATATATTTT
CASSTQSSGNTIYF
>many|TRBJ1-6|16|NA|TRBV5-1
TGCGCCAGCAGCTTGGCCGGTCCAGAAAATAATTCACCCCTCCACTTT
CASSLAGPENNSPLHF
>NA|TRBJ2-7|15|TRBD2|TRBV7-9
TGTGCCAGCAGCTTTGCTAGCGGGGCATCCTACGAGCAGTACTTC
CASSFASGASYEQYF
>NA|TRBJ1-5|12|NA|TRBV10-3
TGTGCCACCCGGACAGAGGATCAGCCCCAGCATTTT
CATRTEDQPQHF
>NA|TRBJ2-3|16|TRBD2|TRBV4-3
TGCGCCAGCAGCCCTGAGACTAGCGTCAAAACAGATACGCAGTATTTT
CASSPETSVKTDTQYF
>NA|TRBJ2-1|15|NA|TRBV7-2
TGTGCCAGCAGCTTAGGTACACTCCTGGGCGATGAGCAGTTCTTC
CASSLGTLLGDEQFF